The present TCR beta chain was sequenced within a study of CXCR3-negative and CXCR3-positive naive CD8 T cells. With regard to this clonotype: What it binds is not known.

The study sorted every CD8+ T cell subset in triplicate at 300,000 cells each. Study results and caveats: No difference in surface CD5 was seen between naive subsets, and TCR strength was inferred from TRB CDR3 properties. Researchers reported similar TRBV-TRBJ usage in naive CXCR3-negative and CXCR3-positive cells, though memory differed. Memory CD8+ T cell repertoires were far less diverse than both naive subsets. The study found more hydrophobic TRB CDR3s in CXCR3-positive naive cells than in CXCR3-negative naive cells.

Per germline, CDR1 LGHNA and CDR2 YSLEER. This CDR3 has 16 amino acids. With UMI labels, 5' RACE was used to prepare the TRB cDNA libraries. TCRdb reprocessed the 5' RACE reads and reports one entry per CDR3 protein, with no DNA. Reported are tens of thousands of distinct CDR3 sequences; the ten largest clones contain 0.5% to 0.55%. The chain has TRBV4-3 and TRBJ2-3; checking the TCRdb D call of TRBD1 is not possible without DNA. This sequence originates from a human donor in good health. Some clones in this sample may be carry-over from other donors' samples. The material sequenced was naive CXCR3+ CD8+ T cells from blood. As to subset: CD45RO-CCR7+CD27+CD95- naive CD8+ T cells expressing CXCR3 (TNR3+). This CDR3 reads CASSQEKTDRANTQYF.